This TCR beta chain was retrieved from a study of T cells in tuberculosis. Time point in this sample: new active TB diagnosis, blood taken before or within 7 days of starting treatment. Each clinical donor contributed on average about 100,000 T cells from unsorted cryopreserved PBMC. Study-wide results and limits: Smaller distances to GMM-specific TCRs suggested their expansion in active tuberculosis. Shorter CDR3-alpha in active tuberculosis partly drove smaller distances.

Of note for this clone: What it binds is not known.

The assay was immunoSEQ multiplex PCR, and TCRdb's table has in-frame clones only and misses some. This sample carries some 49,000 clones, nearly 95% of them seen once, and the ten largest clones take under 1.5%. V was cut by 3 bases and J by 4 bases, with 7 bases left in between. The germline V gene has CDR1 SGDLS and CDR2 YYNGEE. This CDR3 comprises 12 residues. The clonotype was recovered from an adult with tuberculosis. Sequenced material: PBMCs, taken at tuberculosis diagnosis. J is TRBJ1-2 and V is TRBV9, with D possibly matching TRBD1 (5 bases). CDR3 protein: CASSGDSYGYTF. The CDR3 DNA reads TGTGCCAGCAGCGGAGACAGCTATGGCTACACCTTC.